A single count supports the clone carrying this T cell receptor beta chain. Its cognate antigen is unknown. These data are taken from a study of T cell responses to AZD1222 COVID-19 vaccine. Study-wide results and caveats: At study baseline, merely a handful of AZD1222 recipients were seropositive. Donors, mostly white British, included more females; clonal diversity was possibly underestimated.

Clones were sequenced by immunoSEQ multiplex PCR, and TCRdb holds only the in-frame ones, with some missing. The sample holds 150,000 to 160,000 clones, 70% to 90% seen once. Trimming stripped 5 bases from V and 2 bases from J, with 6 bases between. This CDR3 region has 12 residues. Germline V lookup: CDR1 LNHDA, CDR2 SQIVND (reference sequence). The TCR was taken from an adult in good health. The chain joins TRBV19 to TRBJ1-2; D is ambiguous. The specimen was peripheral blood, collected on day 0 of MenACWY control vaccination. CDR3: CASSYLNYGYTF. CDR3 DNA sequence: TGTGCCAGTAGTTATCTGAACTATGGCTACACCTTC.